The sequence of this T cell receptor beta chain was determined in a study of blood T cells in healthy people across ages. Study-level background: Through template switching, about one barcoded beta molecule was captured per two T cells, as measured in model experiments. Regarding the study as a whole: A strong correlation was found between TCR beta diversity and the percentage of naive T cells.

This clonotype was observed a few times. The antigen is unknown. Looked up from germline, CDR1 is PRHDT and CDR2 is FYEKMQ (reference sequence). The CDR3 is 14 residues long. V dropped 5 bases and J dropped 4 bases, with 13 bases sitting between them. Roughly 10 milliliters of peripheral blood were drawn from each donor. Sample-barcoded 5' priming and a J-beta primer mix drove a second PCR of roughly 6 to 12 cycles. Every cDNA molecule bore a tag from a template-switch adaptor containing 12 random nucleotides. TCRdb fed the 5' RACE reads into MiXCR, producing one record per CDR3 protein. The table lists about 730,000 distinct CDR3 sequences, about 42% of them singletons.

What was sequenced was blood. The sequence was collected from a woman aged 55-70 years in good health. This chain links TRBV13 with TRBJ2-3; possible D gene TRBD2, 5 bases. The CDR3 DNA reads TGTGCCAGCAGCCTCGGACTGGAAGCAGATACGCAGTATTTT. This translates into CASSLGLEADTQYF. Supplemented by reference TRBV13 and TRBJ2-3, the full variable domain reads AAGVIQSPRHLIKEKRETATLKCYPIPRHDTVYWYQQGPGQDPQFLISFYEKMQSDKGSIPDRFSAQQFSDYHSELNMSSLELGDSALYFCASSLGLEADTQYFGPGTRLTVL.